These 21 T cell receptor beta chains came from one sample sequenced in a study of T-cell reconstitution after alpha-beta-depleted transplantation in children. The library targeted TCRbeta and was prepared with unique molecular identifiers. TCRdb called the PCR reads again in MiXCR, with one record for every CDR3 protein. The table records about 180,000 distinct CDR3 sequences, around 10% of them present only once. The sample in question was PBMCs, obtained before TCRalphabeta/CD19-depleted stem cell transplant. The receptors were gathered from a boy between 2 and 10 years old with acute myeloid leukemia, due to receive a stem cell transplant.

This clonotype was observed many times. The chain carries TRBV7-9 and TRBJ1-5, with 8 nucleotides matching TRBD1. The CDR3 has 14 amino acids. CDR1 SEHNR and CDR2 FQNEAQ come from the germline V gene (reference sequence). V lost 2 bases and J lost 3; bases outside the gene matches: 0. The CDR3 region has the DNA TGTGCCAGCAGCTTACAGGGGGCCAATCAGCCCCAGCATTTT. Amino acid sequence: CASSLQGANQPQHF.

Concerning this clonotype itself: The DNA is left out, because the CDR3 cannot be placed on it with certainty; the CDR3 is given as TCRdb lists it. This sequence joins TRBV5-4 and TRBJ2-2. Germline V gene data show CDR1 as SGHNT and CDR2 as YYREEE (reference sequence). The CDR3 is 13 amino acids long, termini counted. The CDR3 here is CASSSSGNGELFF.

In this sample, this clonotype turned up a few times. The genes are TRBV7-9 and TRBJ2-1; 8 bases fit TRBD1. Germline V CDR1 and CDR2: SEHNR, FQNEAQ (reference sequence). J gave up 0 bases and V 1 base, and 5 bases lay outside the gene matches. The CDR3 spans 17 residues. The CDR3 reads CASSLVDRAASYNEQFF. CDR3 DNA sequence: TGTGCCAGCAGCTTAGTGGACAGGGCTGCCTCCTACAATGAGCAGTTCTTC.

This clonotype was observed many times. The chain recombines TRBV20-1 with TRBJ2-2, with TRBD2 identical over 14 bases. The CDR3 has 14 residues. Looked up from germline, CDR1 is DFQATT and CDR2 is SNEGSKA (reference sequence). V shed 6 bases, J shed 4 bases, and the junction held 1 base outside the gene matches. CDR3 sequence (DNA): TGCAGTGCGGGACTAGCGGGGGCCACCGGGGAGCTGTTTTTT. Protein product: CSAGLAGATGELFF.

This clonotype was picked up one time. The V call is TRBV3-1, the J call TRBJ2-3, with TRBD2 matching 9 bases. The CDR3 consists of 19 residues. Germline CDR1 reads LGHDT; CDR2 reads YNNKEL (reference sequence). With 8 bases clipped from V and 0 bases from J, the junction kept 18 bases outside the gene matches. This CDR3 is CASSKGLALSSTSTDTQYF. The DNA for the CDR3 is TGTGCCAGCTCCAAAGGACTAGCGTTGTCCTCAACTAGCACAGATACGCAGTATTTT.

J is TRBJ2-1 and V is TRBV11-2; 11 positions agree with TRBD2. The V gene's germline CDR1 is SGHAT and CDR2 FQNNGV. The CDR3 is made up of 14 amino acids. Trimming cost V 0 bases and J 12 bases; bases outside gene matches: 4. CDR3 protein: CASSLERGLAGQFF. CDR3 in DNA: TGTGCCAGCAGCTTAGAACGAGGACTAGCGGGGCAGTTCTTC.

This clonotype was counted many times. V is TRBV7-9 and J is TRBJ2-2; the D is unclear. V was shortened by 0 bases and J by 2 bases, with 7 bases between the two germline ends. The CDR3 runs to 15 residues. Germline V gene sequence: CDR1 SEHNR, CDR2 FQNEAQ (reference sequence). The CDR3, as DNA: TGTGCCAGCAGCTTAGCCTGGCTTAACACCGGGGAGCTGTTTTTT. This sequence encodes CASSLAWLNTGELFF.

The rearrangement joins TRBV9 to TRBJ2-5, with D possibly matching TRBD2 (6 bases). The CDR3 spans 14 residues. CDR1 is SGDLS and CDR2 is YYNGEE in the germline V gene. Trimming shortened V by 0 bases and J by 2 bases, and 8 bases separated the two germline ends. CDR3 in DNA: TGTGCCAGCAGCGTAGGCGCGGGGCAAGAGACCCAGTACTTC. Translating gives CASSVGAGQETQYF.

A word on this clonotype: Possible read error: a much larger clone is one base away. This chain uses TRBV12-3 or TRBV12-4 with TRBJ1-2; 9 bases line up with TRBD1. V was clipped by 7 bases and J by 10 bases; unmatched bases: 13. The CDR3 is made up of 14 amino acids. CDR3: CASKLRDRVGVYTF. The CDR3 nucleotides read TGTGCCAGCAAACTCCGGGACAGGGTTGGTGTCTACACCTTC.

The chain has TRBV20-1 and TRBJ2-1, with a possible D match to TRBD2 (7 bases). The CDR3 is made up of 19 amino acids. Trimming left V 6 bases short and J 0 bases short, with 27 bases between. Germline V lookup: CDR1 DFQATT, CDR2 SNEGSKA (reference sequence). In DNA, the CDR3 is TGCAGTGCCCACACTAGCGAGGGGGACCTACGTCCCTCCTACAATGAGCAGTTCTTC. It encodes CSAHTSEGDLRPSYNEQFF.

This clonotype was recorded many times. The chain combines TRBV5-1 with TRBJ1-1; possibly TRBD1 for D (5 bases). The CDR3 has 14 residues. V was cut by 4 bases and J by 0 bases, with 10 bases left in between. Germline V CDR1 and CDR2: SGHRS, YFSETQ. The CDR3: CASSQGGVNTEAFF. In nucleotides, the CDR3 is TGCGCCAGCAGCCAGGGCGGGGTGAACACTGAAGCTTTCTTT.

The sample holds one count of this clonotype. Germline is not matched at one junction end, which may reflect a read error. CDR3 amino acids: CASSTVAASYNEQFF. The CDR3 coding sequence is TGTGCCAGCAGCACTGTAGCGGCCTCCTACAATGAGCAGTTTTTC. This chain uses TRBV7-9 with TRBJ2-1; TRBD2 might be the D (6 bases). This CDR3 has 15 amino acids. Germline V gene data show CDR1 as SEHNR and CDR2 as FQNEAQ (reference sequence). Complete variable domain (other parts from reference TRBV7-9 and TRBJ2-1): DTGVSQNPRHKITKRGQNVTFRCDPISEHNRLYWYRQTLGQGPEFLTYFQNEAQLEKSRLLSDRFSAERPKGSFSTLEIQRTEQGDSAMYLCASSTVAASYNEQFFGPGTRLTVL.

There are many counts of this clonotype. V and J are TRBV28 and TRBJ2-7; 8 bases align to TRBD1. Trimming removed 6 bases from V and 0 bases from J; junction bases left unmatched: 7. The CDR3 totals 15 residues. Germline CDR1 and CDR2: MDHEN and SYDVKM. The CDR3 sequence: CASSSDRESSYEQYF. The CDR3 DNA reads TGTGCCAGCAGCTCGGACAGGGAGAGCTCCTACGAGCAGTACTTC.

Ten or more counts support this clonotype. For the CDR3, the DNA is TGTGCCAGCAGTCACCAAGGACTAGCGGGGCGCCATACGCAGTATTTT. This encodes CASSHQGLAGRHTQYF. The chain is built from TRBV12-3 or TRBV12-4 and TRBJ2-3; 12 bases line up with TRBD2. The CDR3 is made up of 16 amino acids. V was pared by 5 bases and J by 7 bases, with 10 bases of the junction left unmatched.

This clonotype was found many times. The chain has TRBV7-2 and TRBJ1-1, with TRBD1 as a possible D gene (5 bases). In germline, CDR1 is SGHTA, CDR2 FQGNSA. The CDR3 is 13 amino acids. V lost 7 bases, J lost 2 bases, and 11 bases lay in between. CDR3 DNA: TGTGCCAGCAACACACAGGCCAACACTGAAGCTTTCTTT. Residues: CASNTQANTEAFF.

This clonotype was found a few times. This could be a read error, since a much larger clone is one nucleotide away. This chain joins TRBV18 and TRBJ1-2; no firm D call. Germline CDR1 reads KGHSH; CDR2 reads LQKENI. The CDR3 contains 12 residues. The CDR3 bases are TGTGCCAGCTCACAGTCTGACTATGGCGACACCTTC. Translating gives CASSQSDYGDTF. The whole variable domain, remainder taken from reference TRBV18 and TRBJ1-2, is NAGVMQNPRHLVRRRGQEARLRCSPMKGHSHVYWYRQLPEEGLKFMVYLQKENIIDESGMPKERFSAEFPKEGPSILRIQQVVRGDSAAYFCASSQSDYGDTFGSGTRLTVV.

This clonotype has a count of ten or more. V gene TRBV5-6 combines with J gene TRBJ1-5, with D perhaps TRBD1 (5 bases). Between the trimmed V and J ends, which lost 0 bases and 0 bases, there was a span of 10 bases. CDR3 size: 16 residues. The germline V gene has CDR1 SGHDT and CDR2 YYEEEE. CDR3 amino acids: CASSLGQGHSNQPQHF. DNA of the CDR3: TGTGCCAGCAGCTTGGGGCAGGGCCATAGCAATCAGCCCCAGCATTTT.

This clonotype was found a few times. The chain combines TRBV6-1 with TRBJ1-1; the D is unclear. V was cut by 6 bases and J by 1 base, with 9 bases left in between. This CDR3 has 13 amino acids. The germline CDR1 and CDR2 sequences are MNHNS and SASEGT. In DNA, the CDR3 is TGTGCCAGCAGGGCCCCCGGGAACACTGAAGCTTTCTTT. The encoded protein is CASRAPGNTEAFF.

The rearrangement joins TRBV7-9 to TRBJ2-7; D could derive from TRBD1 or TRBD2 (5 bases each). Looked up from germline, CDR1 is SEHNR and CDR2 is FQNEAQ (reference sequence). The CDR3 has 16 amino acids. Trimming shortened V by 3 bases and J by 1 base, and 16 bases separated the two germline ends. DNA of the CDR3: TGTGCCAGCAGCTTGCCGGGACGACCAAGGTCCTACGAGCAGTACGTC. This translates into CASSLPGRPRSYEQYV.

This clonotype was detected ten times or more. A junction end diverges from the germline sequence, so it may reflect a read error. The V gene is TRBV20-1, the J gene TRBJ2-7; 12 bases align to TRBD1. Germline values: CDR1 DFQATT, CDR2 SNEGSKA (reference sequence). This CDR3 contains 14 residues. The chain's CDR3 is CSAEPGQGAYEQSF. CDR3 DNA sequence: TGCAGTGCTGAACCGGGACAGGGGGCTTACGAGCAGTCCTTC.

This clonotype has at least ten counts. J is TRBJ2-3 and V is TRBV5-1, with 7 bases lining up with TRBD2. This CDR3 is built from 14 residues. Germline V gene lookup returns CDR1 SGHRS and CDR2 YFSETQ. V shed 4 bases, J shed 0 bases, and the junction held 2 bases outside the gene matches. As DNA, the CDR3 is TGCGCCAGCAGCGAGCGGGATAGCACAGATACGCAGTATTTT. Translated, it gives CASSERDSTDTQYF.